These 10 T cell receptor beta chains share one sample of origin, sequenced in a study of shared clonotypes between healthy human individuals (dated by TCRdb to 2019 to 2021). Receptor libraries were prepared by the immunoSEQ multiplex PCR assay. What TCRdb holds here is the immuneACCESS table cut down to in-frame rearrangements. Part of the clones is not present; checked against another copy, under half of the missing clones reflect an unresolved V gene, and the others are unexplained. This sample is represented by around 2.3 million clones; almost 96% of them were singletons. The top ten clonotypes cover 0.13% of the sample. Source material: naive CD4+ T cells sorted from blood. The sample's cell subset or site label, decoded: CD45RA+ positively selected. These receptors were obtained from a man between 18 and 35 years old in good health.

The chain recombines TRBV5-1 with TRBJ2-7; no clear D. This CDR3 contains 15 residues. In germline, CDR1 is SGHRS, CDR2 YFSETQ. The V gene lost 4 bases and the J gene lost 6 bases, with 20 bases spanning the gap. The CDR3 DNA follows: TGCGCCAGCAGCCCGGGCGGCGAAACCAGGAGCGAGCAGTACTTC. This translates into CASSPGGETRSEQYF.

As for this clone: At one boundary the junction diverges from the germline segment, which might be a read error. The rearrangement joins TRBV7-7 to TRBJ2-5; TRBD2 matches at 13 bases. CDR3 size: 17 residues. CDR1 SSHAT and CDR2 FNYEAQ come from the germline V gene (reference sequence). The CDR3 region is CASSLGATSGRQETQYF. The CDR3 DNA is TGTGCTAGCAGCTTAGGGGCGACTAGCGGGAGGCAAGAGACCCAGTACTTC.

The rearrangement links TRBV5-1 to TRBJ2-5; D may be TRBD1 or TRBD2 (5 bases each). The CDR3 totals 15 residues. V was pared by 0 bases and J by 4 bases, with 13 bases between. From germline, CDR1 is SGHRS and CDR2 YFSETQ. The chain's CDR3 is CASSLGGRGTETQYF. CDR3 coding DNA: TGCGCCAGCAGCTTGGGAGGGCGAGGGACAGAGACCCAGTACTTC. Combining the CDR3 with reference TRBV5-1 and TRBJ2-5 gives the whole variable domain KAGVTQTPRYLIKTRGQQVTLSCSPISGHRSVSWYQQTPGQGLQFLFEYFSETQRNKGNFPGRFSGRQFSNSRSEMNVSTLELGDSALYLCASSLGGRGTETQYFGPGTRLLVL.

This chain joins TRBV18 and TRBJ1-1, with 10 bases that match TRBD1. The CDR3 has 16 residues. CDR1 and CDR2 from the germline V gene are KGHSH and LQKENI. V trimming: 2 bases; J trimming: 5 bases; junction bases outside the gene matches: 8. CDR3 sequence: CASSPARQGASTEAFF. For the CDR3, the DNA is TGTGCCAGCTCACCAGCGAGACAGGGGGCTTCGACTGAAGCTTTCTTT.

The chain uses TRBV27 and TRBJ2-7, with 11 bases aligning to TRBD1. Germline lookup yields CDR1 MNHEY and CDR2 SMNVEV (reference sequence). The CDR3 has 16 amino acids. V lost 2 bases and J lost 3; bases outside the gene matches: 6. In DNA, the CDR3 is TGTGCCAGCAGTTTAGGGACAGGGGGTGGTCACTACGAGCAGTACTTC. Translating it yields CASSLGTGGGHYEQYF.

V and J are TRBV30 and TRBJ2-3, with 8 bases matching TRBD2. The CDR3 covers 14 residues. V was pared by 5 bases and J by 2 bases, with 6 bases of the junction left unmatched. Per germline, CDR1 GTSNPN and CDR2 SVGIG (reference sequence). CDR3 sequence reads: CAWALAGFTDTQYF. The CDR3 coding sequence is TGTGCCTGGGCCTTAGCGGGGTTCACAGATACGCAGTATTTT.

The rearrangement joins TRBV14 to TRBJ2-3, with TRBD2 matching over 9 bases. The CDR3 has 20 amino acids. The germline V gene has CDR1 SGHDN and CDR2 FVKESK. Unmatched junction bases numbered 18, after V lost 4 bases and J lost 1 base. CDR3 coding DNA: TGTGCCAGCAGCCCAAAGTCAGCTAGCGGGATCCCTTCTGGCACAGATACGCAGTATTTT. Protein sequence: CASSPKSASGIPSGTDTQYF. The complete variable domain, with remaining parts taken from reference TRBV14 and TRBJ2-3, reads EAGVTQFPSHSVIEKGQTVTLRCDPISGHDNLYWYRRVMGKEIKFLLHFVKESKQDESGMPNNRFLAERTGGTYSTLKVQPAELEDSGVYFCASSPKSASGIPSGTDTQYFGPGTRLTVL.

The J gene is TRBJ1-4, the V gene TRBV5-1; no clear D. The germline V and J ends were trimmed by 0 bases and 4 bases, with 10 bases remaining between them. The germline gives CDR1 SGHRS, CDR2 YFSETQ. The CDR3 is 15 residues long. As DNA, the CDR3 is TGCGCCAGCAGCTTGGGGCAGTACAATAATGAAAAACTGTTTTTT. Its protein is CASSLGQYNNEKLFF.

The chain joins TRBV28 to TRBJ2-7; 10 bases are shared with TRBD1. The CDR3 consists of 14 residues. V shed 6 bases, J shed 2 bases, and the junction held 4 bases outside the gene matches. Germline CDR1 reads MDHEN; CDR2 reads SYDVKM. Written as DNA, the CDR3 is TGTGCCAGCAGACGACAGGGGGCAGCCTACGAGCAGTACTTC. It specifies CASRRQGAAYEQYF.

The chain combines TRBV6-5 with TRBJ2-7; possibly TRBD2 for D (7 bases). V gave up 10 bases and J gave up 6 bases, with 19 bases separating them. This CDR3 contains 13 residues. In germline, CDR1 is MNHEY, CDR2 SVGAGI. The CDR3 region has the DNA TGTGCCACCTGGGGGGGCACGCGGGGCGAGCAGTACTTC. This encodes CATWGGTRGEQYF.